The T cell receptor beta chain under discussion was sequenced for a study of CD8 T cells in ankylosing spondylitis (TCRdb year 2017). The study in broad terms: The study profiled T cell receptor beta repertoires in healthy donors and ankylosing spondylitis patients to find disease-linked TCR variants. The whole study cohort included roughly 110 healthy donors and about two dozen ankylosing spondylitis patients. Peripheral blood was sampled, and synovial fluid was also collected from ankylosing spondylitis patients. Beyond this particular receptor, the publication reports: Some TCR beta motif variants had previously been reported in synovial fluid and blood of reactive arthritis patients, which suggested common disease-initiation mechanisms. The disease-linked clones were reported as significantly enriched in matched synovial fluid samples from ankylosing spondylitis patients. The disease-linked clones showed a CD8+ phenotype and occurred at relatively low frequencies in peripheral blood. A TCR beta motif of fewer than 10 highly homologous amino acid variants appeared characteristic of blood from ankylosing spondylitis patients.

The sequencer listed for this sample is Illumina HiSeq 2500. Quantitative 5'-RACE with molecular barcodes was used to prepare TCR beta libraries. Under the source paper's analysis protocol: To identify disease-linked TCR variants, a new computational method was used, one built on a probabilistic model of VDJ rearrangement. Starting from the raw public reads, TCRdb applied fastp trimming at Q25, assembled clones with MiXCR and retained in-frame beta chains. A single entry per CDR3 protein holds the most common genes and DNA from its merged rows. These V and J calls rely on TCRdb rather than the paper's analysis. The sample data list 250,000 to 350,000 distinct CDR3 sequences, and under 25% of these were observed just once. The ten largest clones take up roughly 3.6% of the sample. CDR1 and CDR2, looked up from the germline V gene (reference sequence), are SEHNR and FQNEAQ. The CDR3 covers 13 residues, taking in both the cysteine and the phenylalanine. CDR3 DNA is the only sequence kept; it has 39 bases, read in frame from the first base. The germline V and J ends show losses of 5 bases and 2 bases respectively, and no gene match explains 3 bases of the junction.

This clonotype was picked up many times. No cognate antigen has been identified for it. Base qualities are not at hand, and no much larger clone is one base apart. This TCR came from a female donor with ankylosing spondylitis or in good health (not recorded which). Sequenced sample: blood, either unsorted or a sorted T cell fraction (not recorded which). The sequence links TRBV7-9 to TRBJ2-7, with 7 bases matching TRBD1. The CDR3 amino acid sequence is: CASSPRGPYEQYF. At the DNA level, the sequence is TGTGCCAGCAGCCCGAGGGGGCCCTACGAGCAGTACTTC.